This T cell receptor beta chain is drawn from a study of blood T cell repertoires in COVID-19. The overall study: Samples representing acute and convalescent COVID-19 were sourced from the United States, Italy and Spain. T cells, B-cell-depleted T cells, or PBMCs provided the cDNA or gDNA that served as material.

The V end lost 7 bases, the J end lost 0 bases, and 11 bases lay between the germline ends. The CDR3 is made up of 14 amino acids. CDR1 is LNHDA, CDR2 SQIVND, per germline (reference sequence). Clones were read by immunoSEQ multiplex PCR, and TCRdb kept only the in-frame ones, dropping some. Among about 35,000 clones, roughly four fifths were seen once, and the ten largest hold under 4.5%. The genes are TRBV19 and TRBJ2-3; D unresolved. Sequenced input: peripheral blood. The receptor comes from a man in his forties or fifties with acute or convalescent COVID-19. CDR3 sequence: CASKSQASTDTQYF. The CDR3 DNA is TGTGCCAGTAAATCGCAGGCTAGCACAGATACGCAGTATTTT.